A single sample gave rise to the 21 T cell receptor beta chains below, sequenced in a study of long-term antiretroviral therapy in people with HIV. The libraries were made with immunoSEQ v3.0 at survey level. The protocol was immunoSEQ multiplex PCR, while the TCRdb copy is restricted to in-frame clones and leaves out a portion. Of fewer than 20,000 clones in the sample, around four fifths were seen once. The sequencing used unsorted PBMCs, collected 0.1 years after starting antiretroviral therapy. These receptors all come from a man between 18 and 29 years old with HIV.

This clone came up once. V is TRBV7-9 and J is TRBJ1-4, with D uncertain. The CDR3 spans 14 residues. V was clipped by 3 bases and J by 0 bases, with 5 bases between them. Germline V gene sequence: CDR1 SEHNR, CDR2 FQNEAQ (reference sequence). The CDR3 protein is CASSLISTNEKLFF. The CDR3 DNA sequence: TGTGCCAGCAGCTTGATTTCAACTAATGAAAAACTGTTTTTT.

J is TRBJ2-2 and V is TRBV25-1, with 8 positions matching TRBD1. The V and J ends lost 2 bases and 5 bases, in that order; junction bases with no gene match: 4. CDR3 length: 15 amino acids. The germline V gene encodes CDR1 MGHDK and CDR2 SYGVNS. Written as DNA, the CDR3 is TGTGCCAGCAGTGAAGAACGGACAGGGACCGGGGAGCTGTTTTTT. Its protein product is CASSEERTGTGELFF.

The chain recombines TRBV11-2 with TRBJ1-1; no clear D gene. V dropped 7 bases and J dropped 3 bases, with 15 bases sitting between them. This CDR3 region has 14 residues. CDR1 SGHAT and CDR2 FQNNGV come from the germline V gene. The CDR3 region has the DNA TGTGCCAGCACCGATTTCGCAGAGCACACTGAAGCTTTCTTT. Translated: CASTDFAEHTEAFF.

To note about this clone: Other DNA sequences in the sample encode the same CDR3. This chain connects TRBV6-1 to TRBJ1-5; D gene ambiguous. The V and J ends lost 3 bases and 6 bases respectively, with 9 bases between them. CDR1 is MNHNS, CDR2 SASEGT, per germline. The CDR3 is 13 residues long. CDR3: CASSDPQGQPQHF. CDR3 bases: TGTGCCAGCAGTGACCCCCAAGGTCAGCCCCAGCATTTT.

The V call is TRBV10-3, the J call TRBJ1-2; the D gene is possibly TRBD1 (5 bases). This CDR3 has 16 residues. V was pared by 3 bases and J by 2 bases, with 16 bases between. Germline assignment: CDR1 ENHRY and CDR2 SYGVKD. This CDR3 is CAISETSDINNYGYTF. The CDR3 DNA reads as TGTGCCATCAGTGAAACTTCGGACATAAACAACTATGGCTACACCTTC.

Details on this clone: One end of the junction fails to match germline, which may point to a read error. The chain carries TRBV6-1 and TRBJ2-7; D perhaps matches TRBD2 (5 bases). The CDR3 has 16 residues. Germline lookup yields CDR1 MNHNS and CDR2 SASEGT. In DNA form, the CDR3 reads TGTGCCAGCAGTGGCTCCTTTGCTAGCTCCTCCCACGAGCAGTACTTC. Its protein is CASSGSFASSSHEQYF.

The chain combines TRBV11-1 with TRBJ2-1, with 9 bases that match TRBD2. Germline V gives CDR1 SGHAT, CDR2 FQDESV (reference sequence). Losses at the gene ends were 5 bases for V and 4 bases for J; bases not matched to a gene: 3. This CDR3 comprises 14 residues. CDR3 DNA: TGTGCCAGCAGCGCAGCGGGGGGATACAATGAGCAGTTCTTC. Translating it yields CASSAAGGYNEQFF.

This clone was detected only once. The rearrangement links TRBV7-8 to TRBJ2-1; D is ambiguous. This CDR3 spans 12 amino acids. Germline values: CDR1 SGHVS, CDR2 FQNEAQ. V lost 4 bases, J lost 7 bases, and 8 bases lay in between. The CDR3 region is CASSYERNEQFF. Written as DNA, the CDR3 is TGTGCCAGCAGCTATGAAAGGAATGAGCAGTTCTTC.

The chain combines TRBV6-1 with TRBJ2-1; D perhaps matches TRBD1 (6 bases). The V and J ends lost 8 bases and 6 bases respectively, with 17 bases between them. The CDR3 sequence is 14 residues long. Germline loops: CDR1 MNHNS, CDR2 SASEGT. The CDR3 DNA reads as TGTGCCAGCGGGCGGACGACAGGACGCAATGAGCAGTTCTTC. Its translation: CASGRTTGRNEQFF.

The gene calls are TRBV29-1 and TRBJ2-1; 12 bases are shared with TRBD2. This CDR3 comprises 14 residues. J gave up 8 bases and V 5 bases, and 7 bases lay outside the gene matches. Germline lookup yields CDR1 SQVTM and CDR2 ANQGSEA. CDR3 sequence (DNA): TGCAGCGTTCGCCTAGCGGGGGGGCATTATGAGCAGTTCTTC. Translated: CSVRLAGGHYEQFF.

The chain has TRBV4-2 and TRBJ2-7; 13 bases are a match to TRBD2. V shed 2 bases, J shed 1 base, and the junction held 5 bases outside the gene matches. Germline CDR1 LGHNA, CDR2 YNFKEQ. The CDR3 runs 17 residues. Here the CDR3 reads CASSQRTSGSGSYEQYF. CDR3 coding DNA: TGTGCCAGCAGCCAAAGGACTAGCGGGAGCGGGTCCTACGAGCAGTACTTC.

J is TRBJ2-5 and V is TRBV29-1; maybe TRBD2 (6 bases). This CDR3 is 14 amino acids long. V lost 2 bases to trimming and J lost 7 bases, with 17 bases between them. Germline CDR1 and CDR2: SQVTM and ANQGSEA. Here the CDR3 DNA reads TGCAGCGTTGAAACGGGACTTTCAGAAAGGACCCAGTACTTC. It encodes CSVETGLSERTQYF.

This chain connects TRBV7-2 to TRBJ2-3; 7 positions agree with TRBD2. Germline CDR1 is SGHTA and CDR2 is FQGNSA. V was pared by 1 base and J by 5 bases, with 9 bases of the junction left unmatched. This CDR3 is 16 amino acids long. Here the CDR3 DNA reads TGTGCCAGCAGCTTAGAAGCGGGAAGAATGGGAGATACGCAGTATTTT. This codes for CASSLEAGRMGDTQYF. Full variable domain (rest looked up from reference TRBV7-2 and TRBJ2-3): GAGVSQSPSNKVTEKGKDVELRCDPISGHTALYWYRQSLGQGLEFLIYFQGNSAPDKSGLPSDRFSAERTGGSVSTLTIQRTQQEDSAVYLCASSLEAGRMGDTQYFGPGTRLTVL.

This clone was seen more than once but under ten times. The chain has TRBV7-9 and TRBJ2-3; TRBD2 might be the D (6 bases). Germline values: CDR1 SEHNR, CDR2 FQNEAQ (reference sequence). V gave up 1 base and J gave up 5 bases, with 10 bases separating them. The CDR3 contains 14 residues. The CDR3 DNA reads TGTGCCAGCAGCTTAGGGGGGGACGGAGATACGCAGTATTTT. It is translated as CASSLGGDGDTQYF.

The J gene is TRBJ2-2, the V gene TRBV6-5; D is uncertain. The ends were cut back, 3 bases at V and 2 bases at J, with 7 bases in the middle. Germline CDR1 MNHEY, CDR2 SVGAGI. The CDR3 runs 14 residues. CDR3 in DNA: TGTGCCAGCAGTTATGAGCTCAACACCGGGGAGCTGTTTTTT. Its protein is CASSYELNTGELFF.

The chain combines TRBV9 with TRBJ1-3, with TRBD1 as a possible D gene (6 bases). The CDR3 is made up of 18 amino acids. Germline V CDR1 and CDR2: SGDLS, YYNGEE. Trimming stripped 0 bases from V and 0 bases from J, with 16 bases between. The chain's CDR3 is CASSVVATGSFSGNTIYF. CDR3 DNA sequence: TGTGCCAGCAGCGTAGTGGCGACAGGATCTTTCTCTGGAAACACCATATATTTT.

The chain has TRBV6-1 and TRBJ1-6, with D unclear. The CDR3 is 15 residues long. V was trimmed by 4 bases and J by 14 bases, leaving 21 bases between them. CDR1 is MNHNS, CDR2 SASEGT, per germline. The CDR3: CASSVPPHNSRALHF. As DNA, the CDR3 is TGTGCCAGCAGTGTTCCCCCCCATAACAGTCGGGCCCTCCACTTT.

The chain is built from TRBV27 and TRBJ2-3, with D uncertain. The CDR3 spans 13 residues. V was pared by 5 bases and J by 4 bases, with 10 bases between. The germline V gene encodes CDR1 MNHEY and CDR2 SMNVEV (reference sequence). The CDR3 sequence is CASSPVRADTQYF. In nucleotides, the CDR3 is TGTGCCAGCAGTCCAGTAAGGGCAGATACGCAGTATTTT.

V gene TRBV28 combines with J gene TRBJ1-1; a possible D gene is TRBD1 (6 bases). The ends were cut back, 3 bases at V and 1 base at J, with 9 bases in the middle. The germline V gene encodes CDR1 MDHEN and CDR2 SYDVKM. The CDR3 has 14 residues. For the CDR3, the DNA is TGTGCCAGCAGTTTGGGCAGGGGGAACACTGAAGCTTTCTTT. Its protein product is CASSLGRGNTEAFF.

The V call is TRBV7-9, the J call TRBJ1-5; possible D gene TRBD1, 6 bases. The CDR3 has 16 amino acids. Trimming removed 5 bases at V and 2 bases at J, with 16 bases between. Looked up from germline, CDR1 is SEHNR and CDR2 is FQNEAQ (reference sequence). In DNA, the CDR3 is TGTGCCAGCAGCCCGCAGGGGACGGCTGGCAATCAGCCCCAGCATTTT. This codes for CASSPQGTAGNQPQHF.

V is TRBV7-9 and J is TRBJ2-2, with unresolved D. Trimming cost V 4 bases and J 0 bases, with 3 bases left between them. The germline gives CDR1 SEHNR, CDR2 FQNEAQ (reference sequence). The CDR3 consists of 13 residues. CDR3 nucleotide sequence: TGTGCCAGCAGCTCGCCGAACACCGGGGAGCTGTTTTTT. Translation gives CASSSPNTGELFF.